This TCR beta chain was recorded in a study of PD-1 blockade in classical Hodgkin lymphoma. Notes on the study in general: Newly diagnosed patients were reported to exhibit reduced baseline TCR diversity relative to healthy donors. Patients newly diagnosed and complete responders had comparable baseline diversity.

The table came from immunoSEQ multiplex PCR; TCRdb's copy has only in-frame clones and leaves some out. Altogether some 19,000 clones are present, 75% to 85% being singletons, with the ten largest covering 40% to 50%. This clone is deemed medium-sized. Its specificity is not known. The CDR3 sequence is 17 residues long. Every single patient, without exception, relapsed after autologous stem cell transplantation, and brentuximab vedotin exposure varied. The source is a human donor with classical Hodgkin lymphoma. This specimen was peripheral blood mononuclear cells (PBMCs), taken before the second cycle of nivolumab. The chain employs TRBV21-1 and TRBJ1-1; the D call in the table, TRBD1, was not verified against the DNA. TRBV21-1 is listed as a pseudogene. The CDR3 loop is CASSKAGDTHLNTEAFF. The CDR3 nucleotides read TGTGCCAGCAGCAAAGCCGGGGACACCCACCTTAACACTGAAGCTTTCTTT.